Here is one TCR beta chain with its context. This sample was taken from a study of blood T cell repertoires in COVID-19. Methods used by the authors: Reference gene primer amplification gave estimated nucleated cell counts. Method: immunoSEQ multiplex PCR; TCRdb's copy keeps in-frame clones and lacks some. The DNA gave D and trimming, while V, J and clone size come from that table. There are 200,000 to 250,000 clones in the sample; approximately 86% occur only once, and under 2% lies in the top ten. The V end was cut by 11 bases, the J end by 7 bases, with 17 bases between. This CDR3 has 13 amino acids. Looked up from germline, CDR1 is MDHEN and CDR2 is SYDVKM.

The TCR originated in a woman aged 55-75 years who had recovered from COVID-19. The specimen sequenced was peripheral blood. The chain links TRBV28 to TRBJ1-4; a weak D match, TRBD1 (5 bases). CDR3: CAGGEGTGEKLFF. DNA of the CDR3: TGTGCCGGGGGGGAGGGGACTGGTGAAAAACTGTTTTTT.